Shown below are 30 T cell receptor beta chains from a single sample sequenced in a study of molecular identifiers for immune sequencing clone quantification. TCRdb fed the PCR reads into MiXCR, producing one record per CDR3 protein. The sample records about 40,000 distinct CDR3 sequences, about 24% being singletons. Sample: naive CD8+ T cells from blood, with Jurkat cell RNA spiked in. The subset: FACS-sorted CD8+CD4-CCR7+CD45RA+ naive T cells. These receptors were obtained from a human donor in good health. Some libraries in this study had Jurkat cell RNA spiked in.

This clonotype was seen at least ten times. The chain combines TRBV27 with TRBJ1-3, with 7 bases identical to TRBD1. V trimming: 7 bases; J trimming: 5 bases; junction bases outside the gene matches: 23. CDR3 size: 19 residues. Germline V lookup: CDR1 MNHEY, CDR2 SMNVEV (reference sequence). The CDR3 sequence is CASIPPLGKRRGSRNTIYF. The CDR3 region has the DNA TGTGCCAGCATTCCTCCTTTGGGCAAACGCAGGGGGAGTCGAAACACCATATATTTT.

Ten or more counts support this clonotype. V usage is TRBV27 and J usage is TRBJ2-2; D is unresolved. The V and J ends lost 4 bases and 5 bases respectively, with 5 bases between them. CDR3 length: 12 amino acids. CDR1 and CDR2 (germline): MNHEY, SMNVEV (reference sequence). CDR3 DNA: TGTGCCAGCAGTTCTCTAACCGGGGAGCTGTTTTTT. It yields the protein CASSSLTGELFF.

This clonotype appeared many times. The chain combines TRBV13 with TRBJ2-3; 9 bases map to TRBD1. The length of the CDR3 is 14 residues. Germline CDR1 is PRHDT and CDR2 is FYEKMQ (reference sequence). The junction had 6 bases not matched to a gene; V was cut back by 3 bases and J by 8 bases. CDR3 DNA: TGTGCCAGCAGCTTGGGACAGGGCAGGGTTACGCAGTATTTT. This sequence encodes CASSLGQGRVTQYF.

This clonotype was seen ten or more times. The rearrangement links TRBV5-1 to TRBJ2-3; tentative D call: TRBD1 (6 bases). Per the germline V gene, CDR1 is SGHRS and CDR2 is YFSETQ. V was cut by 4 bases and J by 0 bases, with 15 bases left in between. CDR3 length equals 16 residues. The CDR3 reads CASSHTGNPSTDTQYF. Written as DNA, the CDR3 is TGCGCCAGCAGCCATACAGGGAACCCTAGCACAGATACGCAGTATTTT.

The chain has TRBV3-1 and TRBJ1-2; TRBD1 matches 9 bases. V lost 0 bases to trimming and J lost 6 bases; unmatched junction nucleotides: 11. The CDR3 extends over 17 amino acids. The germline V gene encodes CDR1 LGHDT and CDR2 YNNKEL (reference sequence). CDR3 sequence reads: CASSQDVWDREDDGYTF. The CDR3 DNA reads TGTGCCAGCAGCCAAGATGTATGGGACAGGGAAGATGATGGCTACACCTTC.

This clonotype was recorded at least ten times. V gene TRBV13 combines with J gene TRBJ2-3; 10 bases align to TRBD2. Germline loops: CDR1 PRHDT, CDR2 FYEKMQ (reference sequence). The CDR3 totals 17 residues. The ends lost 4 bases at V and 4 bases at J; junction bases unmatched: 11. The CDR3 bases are TGTGCCAGCAGCTCGGGACTAGCGATCGGGGAGGCAGATACGCAGTATTTT. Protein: CASSSGLAIGEADTQYF.

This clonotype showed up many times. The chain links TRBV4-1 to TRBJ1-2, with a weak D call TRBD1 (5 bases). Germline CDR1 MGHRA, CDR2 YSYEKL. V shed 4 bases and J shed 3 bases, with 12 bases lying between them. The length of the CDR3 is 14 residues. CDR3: CASSPSLGDYGYTF. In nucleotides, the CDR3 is TGCGCCAGCAGCCCGTCGCTGGGGGACTATGGCTACACCTTC.

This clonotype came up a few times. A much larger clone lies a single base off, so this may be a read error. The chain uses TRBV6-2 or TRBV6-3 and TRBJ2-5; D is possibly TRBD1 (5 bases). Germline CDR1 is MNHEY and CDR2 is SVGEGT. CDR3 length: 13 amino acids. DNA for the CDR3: TGTGCCAGCAGACAGGCGAACCAAGGGACCCAGTACTTC. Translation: CASRQANQGTQYF.

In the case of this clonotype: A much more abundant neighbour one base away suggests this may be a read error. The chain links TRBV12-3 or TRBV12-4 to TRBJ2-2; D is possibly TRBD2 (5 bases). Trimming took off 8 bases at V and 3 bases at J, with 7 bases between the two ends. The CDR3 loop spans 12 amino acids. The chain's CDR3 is CASRGYTGELFF. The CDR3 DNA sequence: TGTGCCAGCCGGGGTTACACCGGGGAGCTGTTTTTT.

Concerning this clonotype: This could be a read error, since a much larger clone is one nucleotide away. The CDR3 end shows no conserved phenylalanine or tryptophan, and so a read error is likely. CDR3 residues: CSARDLGSPEQYL. The CDR3 DNA follows: TGCAGTGCTAGAGACCTTGGTTCTCCCGAGCAGTACCTC. The chain is built from TRBV20-1 and TRBJ2-7; no reliable D call. Trimming pared 0 bases from V and 6 bases from J, leaving 12 bases between. Germline lookup yields CDR1 DFQATT and CDR2 SNEGSKA (reference sequence). This CDR3 has 13 amino acids.

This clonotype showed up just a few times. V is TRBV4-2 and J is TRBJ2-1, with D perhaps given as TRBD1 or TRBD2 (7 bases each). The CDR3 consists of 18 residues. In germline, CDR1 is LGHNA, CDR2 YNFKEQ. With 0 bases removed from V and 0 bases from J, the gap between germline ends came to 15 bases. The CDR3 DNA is TGTGCCAGCAGCCAAGATACGAAGCGGGACAGCTCCTACAATGAGCAGTTCTTC. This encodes CASSQDTKRDSSYNEQFF.

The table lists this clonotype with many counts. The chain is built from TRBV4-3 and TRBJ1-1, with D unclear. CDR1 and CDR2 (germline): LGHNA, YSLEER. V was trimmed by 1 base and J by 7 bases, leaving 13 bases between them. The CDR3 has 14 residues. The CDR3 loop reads CASSQVPLGYEAFF. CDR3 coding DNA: TGCGCCAGCAGCCAAGTCCCTCTAGGGTATGAAGCTTTCTTT.

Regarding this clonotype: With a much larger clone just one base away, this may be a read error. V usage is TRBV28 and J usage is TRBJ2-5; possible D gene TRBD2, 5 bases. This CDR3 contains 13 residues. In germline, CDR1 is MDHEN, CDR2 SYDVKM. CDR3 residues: CASSPLVRETQCF. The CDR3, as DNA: TGTGCCAGCAGTCCGCTAGTTAGGGAGACCCAGTGCTTC.

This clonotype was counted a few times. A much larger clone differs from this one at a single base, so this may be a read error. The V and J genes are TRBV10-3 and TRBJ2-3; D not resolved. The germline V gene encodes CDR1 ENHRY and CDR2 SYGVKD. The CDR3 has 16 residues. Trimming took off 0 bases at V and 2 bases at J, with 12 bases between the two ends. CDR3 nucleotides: TGTGCCATCAGTGAGTCGGAGTCGCAGTACACAGATACGCAGTATTTT. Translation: CAISESESQYTDTQYF.

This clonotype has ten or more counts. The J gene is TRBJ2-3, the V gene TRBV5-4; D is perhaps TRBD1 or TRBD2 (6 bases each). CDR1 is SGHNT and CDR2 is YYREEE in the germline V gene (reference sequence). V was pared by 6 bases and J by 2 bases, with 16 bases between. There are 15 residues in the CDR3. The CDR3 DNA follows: TGTGCCAGCAAAACGAGGGGGGCTGACACAGATACGCAGTATTTT. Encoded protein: CASKTRGADTDTQYF.

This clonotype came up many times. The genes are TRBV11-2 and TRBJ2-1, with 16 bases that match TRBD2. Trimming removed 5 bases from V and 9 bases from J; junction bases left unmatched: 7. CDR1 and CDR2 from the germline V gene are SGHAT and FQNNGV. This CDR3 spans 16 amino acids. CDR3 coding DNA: TGTGCCAGCAGCCCATCCGGGACTAGCGGGGGGGTTGAGCAGTTCTTC. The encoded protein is CASSPSGTSGGVEQFF.

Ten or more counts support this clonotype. Here the CDR3 DNA reads TGCGCCAGCAGCCAGACCCGGGACACCAGCTCCTACGAGCAGTACTTC. This translates into CASSQTRDTSSYEQYF. The V and J genes are TRBV4-3 and TRBJ2-7; the D gene is possibly TRBD1 (6 bases). The length of the CDR3 is 16 residues. Germline V gives CDR1 LGHNA, CDR2 YSLEER. With 3 bases removed from V and 0 bases from J, the gap between germline ends came to 15 bases.

The CDR3 reads CASSPIGAGKAFF. The CDR3 DNA reads as TGTGCCAGCAGTCCGATCGGGGCCGGTAAAGCTTTCTTT. The chain carries TRBV12-3 or TRBV12-4 and TRBJ1-1; possibly TRBD1 for D (5 bases). V was trimmed by 5 bases and J by 9 bases, leaving 16 bases between them. The length of the CDR3 is 13 residues.

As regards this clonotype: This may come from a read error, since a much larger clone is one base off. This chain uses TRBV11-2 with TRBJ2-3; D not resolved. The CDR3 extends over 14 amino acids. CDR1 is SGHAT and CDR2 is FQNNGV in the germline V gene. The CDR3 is CVSSLVANTDTQYF. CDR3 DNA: TGTGTCAGCAGCTTAGTTGCTAACACAGATACGCAGTATTTT. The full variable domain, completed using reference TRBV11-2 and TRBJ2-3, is EAGVAQSPRYKIIEKRQSVAFWCNPISGHATLYWYQQILGQGPKLLIQFQNNGVVDDSQLPKDRFSAERLKGVDSTLKIQPAKLEDSAVYLCVSSLVANTDTQYFGPGTRLTVL.

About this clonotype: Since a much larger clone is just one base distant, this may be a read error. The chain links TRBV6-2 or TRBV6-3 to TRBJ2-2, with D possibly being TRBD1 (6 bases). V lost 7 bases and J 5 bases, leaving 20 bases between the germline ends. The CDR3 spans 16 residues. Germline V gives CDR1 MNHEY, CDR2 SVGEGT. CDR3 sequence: CASTWPGHGLTGELFF. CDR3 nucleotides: TGTGCCAGCACCTGGCCGGGACACGGGCTGACCGGGGAGCTGTTTTTT.

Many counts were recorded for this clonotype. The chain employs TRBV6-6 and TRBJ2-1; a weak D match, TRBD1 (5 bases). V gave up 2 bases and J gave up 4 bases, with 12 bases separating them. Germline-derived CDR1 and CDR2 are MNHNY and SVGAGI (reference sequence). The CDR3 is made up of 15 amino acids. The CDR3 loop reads CASSYMTVVYNEQFF. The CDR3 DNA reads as TGTGCCAGCAGTTACATGACAGTTGTGTACAATGAGCAGTTCTTC.

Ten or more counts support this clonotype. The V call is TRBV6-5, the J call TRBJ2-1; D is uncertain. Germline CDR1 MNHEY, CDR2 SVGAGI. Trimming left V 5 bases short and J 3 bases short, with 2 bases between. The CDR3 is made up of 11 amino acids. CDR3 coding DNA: TGTGCCAGCAGTAACTACAATGAGCAGTTCTTC. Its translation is CASSNYNEQFF.

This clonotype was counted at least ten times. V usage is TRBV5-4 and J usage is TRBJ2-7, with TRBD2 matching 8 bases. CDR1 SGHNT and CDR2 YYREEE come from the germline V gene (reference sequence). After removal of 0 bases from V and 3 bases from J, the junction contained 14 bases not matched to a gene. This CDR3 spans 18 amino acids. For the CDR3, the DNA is TGTGCCAGCAGCTTGGGTGGGATACTAGCGGAGCCAGGCTACGAGCAGTACTTC. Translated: CASSLGGILAEPGYEQYF. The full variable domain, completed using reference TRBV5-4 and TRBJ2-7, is ETGVTQSPTHLIKTRGQQVTLRCSSQSGHNTVSWYQQALGQGPQFIFQYYREEENGRGNFPPRFSGLQFPNYSSELNVNALELDDSALYLCASSLGGILAEPGYEQYFGPGTRLTVT.

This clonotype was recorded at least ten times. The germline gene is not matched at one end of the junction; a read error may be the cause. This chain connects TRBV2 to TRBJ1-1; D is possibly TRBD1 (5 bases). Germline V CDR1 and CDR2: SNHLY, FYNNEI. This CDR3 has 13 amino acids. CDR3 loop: CASREDWGAEAFF. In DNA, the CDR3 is TGTGCCAGCAGGGAAGACTGGGGGGCTGAAGCTTTCTTT. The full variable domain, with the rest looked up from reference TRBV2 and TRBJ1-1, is EPEVTQTPSHQVTQMGQEVILRCVPISNHLYFYWYRQILGQKVEFLVSFYNNEISEKSEIFDDQFSVERPDGSNFTLKIRSTKLEDSAMYFCASREDWGAEAFFGQGTRLTVV.

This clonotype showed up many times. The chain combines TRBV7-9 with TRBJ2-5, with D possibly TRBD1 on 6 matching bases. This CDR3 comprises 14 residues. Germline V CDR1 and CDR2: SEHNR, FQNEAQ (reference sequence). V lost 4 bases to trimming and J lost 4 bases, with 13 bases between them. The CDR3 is CASSSGAALETQYF. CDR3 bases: TGTGCCAGCAGCTCAGGGGCGGCTTTAGAGACCCAGTACTTC.

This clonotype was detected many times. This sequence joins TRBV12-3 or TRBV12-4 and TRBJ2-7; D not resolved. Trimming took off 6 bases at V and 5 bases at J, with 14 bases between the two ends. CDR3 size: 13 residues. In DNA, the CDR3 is TGTGCCAGCAGCCCAGTACTTCTCGACGAGCAGTACTTC. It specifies CASSPVLLDEQYF.

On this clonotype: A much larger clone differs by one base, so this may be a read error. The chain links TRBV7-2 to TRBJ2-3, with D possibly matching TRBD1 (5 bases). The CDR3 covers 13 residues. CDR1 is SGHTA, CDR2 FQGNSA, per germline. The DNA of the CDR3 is TGTGCCAGCAGCTTAGGGGGCACAGATACGCATTATTTT. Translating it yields CASSLGGTDTHYF.

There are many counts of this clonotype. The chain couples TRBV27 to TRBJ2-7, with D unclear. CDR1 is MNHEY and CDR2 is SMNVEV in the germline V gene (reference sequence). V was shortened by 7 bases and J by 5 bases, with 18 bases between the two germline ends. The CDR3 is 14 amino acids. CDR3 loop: CASTLLGREDEQYF. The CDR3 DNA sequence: TGTGCCAGCACCCTGTTGGGCCGCGAAGACGAGCAGTACTTC.

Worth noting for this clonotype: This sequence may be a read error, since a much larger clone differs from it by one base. The CDR3 DNA follows: TGCAGCGTTGAACTGGGACAGCCGAACACCGGGGAGCTGTTTTTT. Its protein product is CSVELGQPNTGELFF. This chain uses TRBV29-1 with TRBJ2-2; 7 bases line up with TRBD1. This CDR3 comprises 15 residues. Germline V gene lookup returns CDR1 SQVTM and CDR2 ANQGSEA. V lost 2 bases to trimming and J lost 0 bases; unmatched junction nucleotides: 3.

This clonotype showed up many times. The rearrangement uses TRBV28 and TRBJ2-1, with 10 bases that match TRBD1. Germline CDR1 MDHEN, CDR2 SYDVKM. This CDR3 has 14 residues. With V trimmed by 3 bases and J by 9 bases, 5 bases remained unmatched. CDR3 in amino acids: CASSLGQGIGEQFF. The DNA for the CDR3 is TGTGCCAGCAGTTTGGGACAGGGGATCGGTGAGCAGTTCTTC.